The sequence of this T cell receptor (beta chain) was determined in a study of glioma-infiltrating T cells. Amplification of TCR alpha and beta CDR3 regions from RNA used iRepertoire nested multiplex PCR. Input was roughly 95-400 ng of tissue mRNA or PBMC total RNA. TCRdb ran MiXCR on the multiplex PCR reads and lists one entry per CDR3 protein. The table lists fewer than 500,000 distinct CDR3 sequences, roughly two fifths of them singletons, with around 13% in the top ten. The CDR3 spans 20 residues. V was pared by 1 base and J by 0 bases, with 14 bases of the junction left unmatched. Germline CDR1 is MDHEN and CDR2 is SYDVKM.

The sample consisted of glioma tissue, nonneoplastic brain tissue, or PBMCs (not recorded which). The gene calls are TRBV28 and TRBJ2-2; 7 bases align to TRBD2. The receptor comes from a human donor with low-grade glioma or glioblastoma, undergoing nonglioma brain surgery, or in good health (not recorded which). The CDR3 here is CASSLFPWRAGKPNTGELFF. CDR3 DNA: TGTGCCAGCAGTTTATTCCCCTGGCGAGCGGGGAAACCGAACACCGGGGAGCTGTTTTTT.